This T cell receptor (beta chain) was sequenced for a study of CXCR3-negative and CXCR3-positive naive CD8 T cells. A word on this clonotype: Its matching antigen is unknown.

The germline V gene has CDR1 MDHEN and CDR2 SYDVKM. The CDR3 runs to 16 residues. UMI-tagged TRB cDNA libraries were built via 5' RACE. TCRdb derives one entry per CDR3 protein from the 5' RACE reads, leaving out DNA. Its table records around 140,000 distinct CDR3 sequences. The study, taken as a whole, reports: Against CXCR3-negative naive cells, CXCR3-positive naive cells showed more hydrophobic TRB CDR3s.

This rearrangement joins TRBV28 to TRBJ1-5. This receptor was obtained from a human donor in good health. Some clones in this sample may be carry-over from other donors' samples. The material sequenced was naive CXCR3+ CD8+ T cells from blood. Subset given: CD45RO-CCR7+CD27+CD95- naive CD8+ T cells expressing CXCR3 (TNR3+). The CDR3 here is CASSLRSRYSNQPQHF.